Described below is a single T cell receptor (beta chain) sequence and its context. Across 24 US areas, participants ranged in age from about 18 to 100 years. This record comes from a study of blood T cell repertoires in COVID-19. How the authors handled the data: Estimated nucleated cell counts came from reference gene primer amplification. The assay was immunoSEQ multiplex PCR, and TCRdb's table has in-frame clones only and misses some. The V and J calls and the clone size are those of that table, but D and trimming were determined from the DNA. The sample has approximately 270,000 clones; 70% to 90% are singletons. Trimming left V 1 base short and J 2 bases short, with 21 bases between. The CDR3 consists of 19 residues. From germline, CDR1 is LNHDA and CDR2 SQIVND (reference sequence).

This receptor was taken from a woman aged 25 to 39 with acute COVID-19. The chain links TRBV19 to TRBJ2-1; the D is unclear. Sample: PBMCs or T cells enriched from blood (not recorded which). The CDR3 DNA follows: TGTGCCAGTAGTATAGCGCCTCGCGTAAGAATAGAGGCCTACAATGAGCAGTTCTTC. Translating gives CASSIAPRVRIEAYNEQFF. Full variable domain (outside the CDR3, taken from reference TRBV19 and TRBJ2-1): DGGITQSPKYLFRKEGQNVTLSCEQNLNHDAMYWYRQDPGQGLRLIYYSQIVNDFQKGDIAEGYSVSREKKESFPLTVTSAQKNPTAFYLCASSIAPRVRIEAYNEQFFGPGTRLTVL.